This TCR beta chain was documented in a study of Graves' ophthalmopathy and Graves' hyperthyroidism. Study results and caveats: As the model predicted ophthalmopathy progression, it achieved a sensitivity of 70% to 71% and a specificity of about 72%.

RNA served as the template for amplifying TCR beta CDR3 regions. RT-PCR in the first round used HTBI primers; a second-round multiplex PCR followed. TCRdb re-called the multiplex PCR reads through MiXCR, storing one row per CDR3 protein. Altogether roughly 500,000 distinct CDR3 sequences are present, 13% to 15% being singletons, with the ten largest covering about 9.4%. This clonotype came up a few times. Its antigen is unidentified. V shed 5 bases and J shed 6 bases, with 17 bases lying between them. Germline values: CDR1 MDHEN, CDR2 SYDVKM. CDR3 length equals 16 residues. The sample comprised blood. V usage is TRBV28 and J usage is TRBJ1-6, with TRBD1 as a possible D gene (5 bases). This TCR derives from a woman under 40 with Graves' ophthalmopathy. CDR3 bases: TGTGCCAGCAGTCCCCTTGGAGGGGTAGGTAATTCACCCCTCCACTTT. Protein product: CASSPLGGVGNSPLHF.